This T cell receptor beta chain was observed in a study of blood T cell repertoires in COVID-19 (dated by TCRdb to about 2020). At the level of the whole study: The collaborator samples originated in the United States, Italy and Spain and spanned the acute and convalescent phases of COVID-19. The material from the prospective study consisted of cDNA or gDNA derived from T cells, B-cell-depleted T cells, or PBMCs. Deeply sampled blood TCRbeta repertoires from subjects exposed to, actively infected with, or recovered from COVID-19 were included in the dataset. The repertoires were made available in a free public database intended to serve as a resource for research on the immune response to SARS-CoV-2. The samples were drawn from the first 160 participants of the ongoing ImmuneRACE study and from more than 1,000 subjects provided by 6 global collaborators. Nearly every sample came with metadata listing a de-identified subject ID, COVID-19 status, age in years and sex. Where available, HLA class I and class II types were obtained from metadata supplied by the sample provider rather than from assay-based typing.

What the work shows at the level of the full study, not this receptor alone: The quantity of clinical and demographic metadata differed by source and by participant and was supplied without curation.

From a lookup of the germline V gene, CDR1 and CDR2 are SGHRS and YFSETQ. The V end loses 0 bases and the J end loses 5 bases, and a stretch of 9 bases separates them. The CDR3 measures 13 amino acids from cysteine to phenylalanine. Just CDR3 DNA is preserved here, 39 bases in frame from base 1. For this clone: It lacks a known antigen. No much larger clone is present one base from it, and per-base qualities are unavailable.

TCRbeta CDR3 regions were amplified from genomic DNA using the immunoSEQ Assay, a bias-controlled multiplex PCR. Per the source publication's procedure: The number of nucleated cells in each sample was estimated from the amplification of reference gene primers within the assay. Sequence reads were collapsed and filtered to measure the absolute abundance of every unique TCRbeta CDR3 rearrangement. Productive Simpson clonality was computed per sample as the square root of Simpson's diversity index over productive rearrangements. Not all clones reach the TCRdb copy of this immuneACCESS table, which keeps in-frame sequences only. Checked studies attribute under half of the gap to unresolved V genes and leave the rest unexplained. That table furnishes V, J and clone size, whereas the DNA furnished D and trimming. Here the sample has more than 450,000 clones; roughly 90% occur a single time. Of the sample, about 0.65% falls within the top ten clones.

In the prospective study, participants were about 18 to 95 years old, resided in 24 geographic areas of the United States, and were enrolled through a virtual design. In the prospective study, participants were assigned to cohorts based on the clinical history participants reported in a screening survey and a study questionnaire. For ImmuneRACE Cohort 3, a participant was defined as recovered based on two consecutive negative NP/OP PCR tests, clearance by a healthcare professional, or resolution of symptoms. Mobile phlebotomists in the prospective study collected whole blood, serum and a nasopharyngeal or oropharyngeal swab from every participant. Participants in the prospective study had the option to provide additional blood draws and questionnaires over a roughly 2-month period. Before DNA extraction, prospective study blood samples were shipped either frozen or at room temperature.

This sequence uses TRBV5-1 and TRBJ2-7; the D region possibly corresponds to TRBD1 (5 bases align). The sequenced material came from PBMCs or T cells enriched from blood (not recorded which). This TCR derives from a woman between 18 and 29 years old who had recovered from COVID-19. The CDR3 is CASSLEWGDEQYF. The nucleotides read TGCGCCAGCAGCTTGGAATGGGGCGACGAGCAGTACTTC.